This TCR beta chain was identified during a study of identical twins. In TCRdb, the 5' RACE reads were re-called with MiXCR into one record per CDR3 protein. The sample yields roughly 200,000 distinct CDR3 sequences, roughly 15% seen once. The CDR3 is 15 residues long. Germline CDR1 SQVTM, CDR2 ANQGSEA. Trimming took 0 bases from V and 7 from J; bases not matched to a gene: 9. Whole-study results and caveats: Part of the zero-insertion signal could reflect confounding by invariant MAIT and iNKT cells. Instead of following the same donors, the conclusions were based on cross-sectional statistical analysis.

A word on this clonotype: No antigen is known for it.

Donors uniformly comprised healthy Caucasians. These data were likewise used in another study, on T cells expressing NK-cell markers.

The sequence came from a woman in her late teens or twenties in good health. The sample comprised CD8+ T cells sorted from blood. The chain combines TRBV29-1 with TRBJ2-1, with 7 bases matching TRBD2. The CDR3 bases are TGCAGCGTTGAAGACGGCTTCGGACTAGGAAATGAGCAGTTCTTC. Translation: CSVEDGFGLGNEQFF.